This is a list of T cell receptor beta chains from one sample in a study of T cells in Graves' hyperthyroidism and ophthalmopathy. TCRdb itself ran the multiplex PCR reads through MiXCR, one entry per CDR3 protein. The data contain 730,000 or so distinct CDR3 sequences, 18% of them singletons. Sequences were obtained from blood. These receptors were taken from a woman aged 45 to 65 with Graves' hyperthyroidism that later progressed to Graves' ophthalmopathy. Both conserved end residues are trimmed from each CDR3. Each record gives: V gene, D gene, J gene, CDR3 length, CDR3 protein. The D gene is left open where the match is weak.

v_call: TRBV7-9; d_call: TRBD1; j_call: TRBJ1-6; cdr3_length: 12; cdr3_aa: ASSGDSRVLPLH
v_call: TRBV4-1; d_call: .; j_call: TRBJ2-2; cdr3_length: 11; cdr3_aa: ASSTRVTGELF
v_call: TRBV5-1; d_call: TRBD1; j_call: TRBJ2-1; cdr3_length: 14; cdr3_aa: ASSLIWDRGNNEQF
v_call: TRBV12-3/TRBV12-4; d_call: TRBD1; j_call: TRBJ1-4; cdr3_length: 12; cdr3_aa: ASSAGTGGEKLF
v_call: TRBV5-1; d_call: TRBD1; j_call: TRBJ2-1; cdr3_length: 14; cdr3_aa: ASSLVGTGGPNEQF
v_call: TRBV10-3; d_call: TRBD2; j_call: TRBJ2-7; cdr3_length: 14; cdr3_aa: AIRVGTSGNSYEQY
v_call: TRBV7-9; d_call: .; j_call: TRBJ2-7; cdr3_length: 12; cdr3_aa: ASSLAPGLNEQY
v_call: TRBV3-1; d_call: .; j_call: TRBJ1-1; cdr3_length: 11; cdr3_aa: ASSQVDRRQAF
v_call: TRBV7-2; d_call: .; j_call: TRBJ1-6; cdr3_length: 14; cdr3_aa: ASSLGRQVPNSPLH
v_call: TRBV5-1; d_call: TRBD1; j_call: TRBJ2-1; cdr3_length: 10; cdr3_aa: ASSFPDREQF
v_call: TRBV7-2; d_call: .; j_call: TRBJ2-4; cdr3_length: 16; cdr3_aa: ASSLALRDIHAKNIQY
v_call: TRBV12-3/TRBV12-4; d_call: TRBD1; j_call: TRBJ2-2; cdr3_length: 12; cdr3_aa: ASRKTGAPGELF
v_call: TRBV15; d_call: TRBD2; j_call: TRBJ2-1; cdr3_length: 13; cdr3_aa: ATSTLAGGIRGQF
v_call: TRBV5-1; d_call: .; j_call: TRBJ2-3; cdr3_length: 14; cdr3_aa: ASSSRSGGATDTQY
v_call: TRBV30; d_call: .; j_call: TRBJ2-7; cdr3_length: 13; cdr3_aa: AWSNPLSRTHEQY
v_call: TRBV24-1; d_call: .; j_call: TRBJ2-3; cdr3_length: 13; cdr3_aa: ATSDRVGYTDTQY
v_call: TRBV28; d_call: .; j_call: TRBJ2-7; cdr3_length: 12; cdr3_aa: ASSPRWRSYEQY
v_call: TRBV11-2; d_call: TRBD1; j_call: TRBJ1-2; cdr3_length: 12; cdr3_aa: ASSLADRGFGYT
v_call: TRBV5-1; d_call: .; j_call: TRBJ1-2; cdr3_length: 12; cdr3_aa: ASSLTTQSYGYT
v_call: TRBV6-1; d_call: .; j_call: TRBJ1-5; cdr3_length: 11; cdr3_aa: ASSYSAAQPQH
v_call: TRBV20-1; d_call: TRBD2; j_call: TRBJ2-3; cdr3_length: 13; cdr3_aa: SASSLAEYRDTQY
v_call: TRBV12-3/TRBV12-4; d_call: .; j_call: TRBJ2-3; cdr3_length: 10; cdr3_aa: ASSLIRDTQY
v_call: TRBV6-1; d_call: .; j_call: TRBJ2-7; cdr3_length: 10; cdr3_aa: ASSWRTDEQY
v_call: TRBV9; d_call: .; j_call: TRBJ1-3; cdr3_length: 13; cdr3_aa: ASSPAWGAGNTIY
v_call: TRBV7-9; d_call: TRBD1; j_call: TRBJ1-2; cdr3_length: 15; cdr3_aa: ASSGGDRDYGSYGYT
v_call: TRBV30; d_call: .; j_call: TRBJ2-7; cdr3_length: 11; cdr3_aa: AWSKGSSYEQY
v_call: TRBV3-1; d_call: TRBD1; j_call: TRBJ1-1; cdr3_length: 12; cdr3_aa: ASSTAGGPTEAF
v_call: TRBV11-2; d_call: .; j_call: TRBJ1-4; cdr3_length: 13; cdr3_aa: ASSYRDTTNEKLF
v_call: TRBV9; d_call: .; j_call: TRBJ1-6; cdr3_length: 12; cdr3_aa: ASSGQSVNSPLH
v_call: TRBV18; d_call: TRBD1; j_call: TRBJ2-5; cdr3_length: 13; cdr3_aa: ASSPLAGGEETQY
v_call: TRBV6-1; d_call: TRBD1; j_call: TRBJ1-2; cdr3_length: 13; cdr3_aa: ASSASGTANYGYT
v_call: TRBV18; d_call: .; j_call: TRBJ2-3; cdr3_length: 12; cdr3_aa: ASSPPLGTDTQY
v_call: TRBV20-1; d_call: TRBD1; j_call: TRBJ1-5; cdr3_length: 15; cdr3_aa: SARDVWIQGGNQPQH
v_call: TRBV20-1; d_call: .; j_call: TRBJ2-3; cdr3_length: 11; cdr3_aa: SADTDGTDTQY
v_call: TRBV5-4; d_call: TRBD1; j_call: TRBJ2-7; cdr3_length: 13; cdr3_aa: ASSKRTGGTYEQY
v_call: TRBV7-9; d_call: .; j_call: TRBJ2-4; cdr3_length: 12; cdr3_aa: ASSLEAGINIQY
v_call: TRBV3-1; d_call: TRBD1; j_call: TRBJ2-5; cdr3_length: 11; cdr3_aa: ASISTGEETQY
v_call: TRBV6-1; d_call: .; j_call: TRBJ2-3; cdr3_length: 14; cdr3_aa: ASSQPGRYSTDTQY
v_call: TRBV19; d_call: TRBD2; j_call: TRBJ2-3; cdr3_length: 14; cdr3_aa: ASSKGLVAPEITQY
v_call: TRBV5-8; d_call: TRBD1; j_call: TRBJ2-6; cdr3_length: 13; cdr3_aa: ASSSGQTGANVLT
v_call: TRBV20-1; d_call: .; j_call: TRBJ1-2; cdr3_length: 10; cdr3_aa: SVLLGGYGYT
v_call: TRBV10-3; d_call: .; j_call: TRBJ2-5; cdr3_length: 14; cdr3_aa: AISESPSGNQETQY
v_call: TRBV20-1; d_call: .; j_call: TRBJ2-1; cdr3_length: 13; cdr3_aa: SARAPATAGNEQF
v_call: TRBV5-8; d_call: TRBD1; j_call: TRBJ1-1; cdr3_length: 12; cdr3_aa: ASSPTGQGLEAF